The next 7 T cell receptor beta chains were all read from a single sample in a study of cytomegalovirus exposure and HLA in healthy donors. The method was immunoSEQ multiplex PCR; TCRdb's version includes in-frame clones alone and lacks a portion of them. The profile covers around 70,000 clones, with 94% appearing a single time and 0.63% taken by the ten largest. Sequenced: PBMCs. Receptor source: a woman aged 18-29 years in good health and CMV-seronegative.

The chain carries TRBV28 and TRBJ2-1; the match to TRBD1 covers 10 bases. CDR3 size: 15 residues. With V trimmed by 5 bases and J by 7 bases, 8 bases remained unmatched. Germline V lookup: CDR1 MDHEN, CDR2 SYDVKM. The CDR3 sequence: CASSPFDRGLNEQFF. The CDR3 DNA reads as TGTGCCAGCAGTCCTTTCGACAGGGGGCTTAATGAGCAGTTCTTC.

This chain links TRBV27 with TRBJ1-6, with a possible D match to TRBD1 (6 bases). The V and J ends lost 6 bases and 10 bases respectively, with 16 bases between them. The germline CDR1 and CDR2 sequences are MNHEY and SMNVEV (reference sequence). The CDR3 runs 14 residues. CDR3 residues: CASSATGTHSPLHF. In DNA, the CDR3 is TGTGCCAGCAGCGCCACAGGGACCCACTCACCCCTCCACTTT.

The chain employs TRBV4-1 and TRBJ1-2; D gene unclear. V gave up 0 bases and J gave up 6 bases, with 8 bases separating them. The CDR3 has 13 residues. Germline CDR1 is MGHRA and CDR2 is YSYEKL. Written as DNA, the CDR3 is TGCGCCAGCAGCCAAGATCGAGCGGATGGCTACACCTTC. Its protein is CASSQDRADGYTF.

The chain recombines TRBV11-3 with TRBJ1-2; the match to TRBD1 covers 11 bases. The germline gives CDR1 SGHNT, CDR2 YENEEA. This CDR3 region has 18 residues. With V trimmed by 0 bases and J by 4 bases, 10 bases remained unmatched. The CDR3 bases are TGTGCCAGCAGCTTAGAGGGGCTGGACAGGGGGCGCGGCTATGGCTACACCTTC. It specifies CASSLEGLDRGRGYGYTF.

This clone came up once. The gene calls are TRBV27 and TRBJ1-1; D gene uncertain. Trimming pared 0 bases from V and 6 bases from J, leaving 14 bases between. The germline gives CDR1 MNHEY, CDR2 SMNVEV (reference sequence). This CDR3 region has 15 residues. DNA of the CDR3: TGTGCCAGCAGTTTATCGTCCCGAATGAGGGCTGAAGCTTTCTTT. Translation: CASSLSSRMRAEAFF.

The chain joins TRBV6-6 to TRBJ1-1, with a tentative D call TRBD1 (6 bases). The CDR3 totals 15 residues. V was trimmed by 5 bases and J by 3 bases, leaving 16 bases between them. Germline V gene sequence: CDR1 MNHNY, CDR2 SVGAGI (reference sequence). The CDR3 DNA follows: TGTGCCAGCAGTCGTGGCGGGGGGCCCGACACTGAAGCTTTCTTT. Protein: CASSRGGGPDTEAFF.

The CDR3 reads CASSEGLLDTQYF. In DNA, the CDR3 is TGTGCCAGCAGTGAAGGACTGCTTGATACGCAGTATTTT. The chain uses TRBV6-1 and TRBJ2-3; D remains ambiguous. Per the germline V gene, CDR1 is MNHNS and CDR2 is SASEGT. This CDR3 spans 13 amino acids. V was shortened by 1 base and J by 6 bases, with 8 bases between the two germline ends.